This T cell receptor (beta chain) was sequenced during a study of shared clonotypes between healthy human individuals. This clone was recorded a few times. Its target is not known. Sequenced by immunoSEQ multiplex PCR; TCRdb stores in-frame clones only, minus some. The sample consists of approximately 1.5 million clones, about 98.5% of them appearing once. Looked up from germline, CDR1 is SGHRS and CDR2 is YFSETQ. V lost 5 bases, J lost 5 bases, and 14 bases lay in between. This CDR3 is 13 amino acids long. Every donor was a Caucasian adult from Nashville, Tennessee. Points from the study as a whole: Clonotypes shared by all four donors outscored non-shared clonotypes in generation probability. Generally, naive subsets came out with larger estimated richness than memory subsets.

The sample comprised naive CD4+ T cells sorted from blood. Regarding subset: CD45RA+ positively selected. The TCR was taken from a man aged 30-40 years in good health. This chain links TRBV5-1 with TRBJ2-7, with D possibly being TRBD1 (6 bases). CDR3 amino acids: CASSKQGFDEQYF. The CDR3 coding sequence is TGCGCCAGCAGTAAACAGGGTTTCGACGAGCAGTACTTC.